This T cell receptor (beta chain) was profiled in a study of molecular identifiers for immune sequencing clone quantification. Study-wide points: The study found clones above 20 RNA copies held over 97% of effector molecules and under 1% in naive cells.

V dropped 1 base and J dropped 7; count of bases not matched to a gene: 12. The germline CDR1 and CDR2 sequences are SQVTM and ANQGSEA. CDR3 length equals 16 residues. This clonotype was recorded many times. Its antigen is not identified. Previously described methods with listed TCR primers produced the bulk TCR libraries. TCRdb independently ran MiXCR on the PCR reads; one entry per CDR3 protein. The table includes more than 450,000 distinct CDR3 sequences, over 20% detected once. Naive CD8 T cells were FACS-sorted by CD8+CD4-CCR7+CD45RA+ markers. Specimen: naive CD8+ T cells from blood, with Jurkat cell RNA spiked in. The subset denotes: FACS-sorted CD8+CD4-CCR7+CD45RA+ naive T cells. This rearrangement joins TRBV29-1 to TRBJ2-2; TRBD2 agrees at 7 bases. This sequence was found in a human donor in good health. Some libraries in this study had Jurkat cell RNA spiked in. CDR3 amino acids: CSVEGPPGGRGGELFF. CDR3 in DNA: TGCAGCGTTGAAGGTCCCCCGGGCGGGAGAGGCGGGGAGCTGTTTTTT.